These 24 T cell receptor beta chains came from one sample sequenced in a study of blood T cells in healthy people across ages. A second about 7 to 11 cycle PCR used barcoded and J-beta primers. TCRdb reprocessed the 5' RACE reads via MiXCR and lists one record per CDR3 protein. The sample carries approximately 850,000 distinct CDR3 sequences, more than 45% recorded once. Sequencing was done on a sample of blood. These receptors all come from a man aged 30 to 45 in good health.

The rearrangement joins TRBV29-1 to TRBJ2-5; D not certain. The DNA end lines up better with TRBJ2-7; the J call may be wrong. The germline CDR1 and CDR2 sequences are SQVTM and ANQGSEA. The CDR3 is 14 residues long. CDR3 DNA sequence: TGCAGCGTTCTGTTCGCAGGACCCTCCTACGAGCAGTACTTC. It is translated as CSVLFAGPSYEQYF.

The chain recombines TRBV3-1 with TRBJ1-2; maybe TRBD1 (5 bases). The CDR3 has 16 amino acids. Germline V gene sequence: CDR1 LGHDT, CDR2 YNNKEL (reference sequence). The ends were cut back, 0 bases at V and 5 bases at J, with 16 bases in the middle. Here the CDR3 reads CASSQEGTRNRYGYTF. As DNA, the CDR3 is TGTGCCAGCAGCCAAGAGGGGACCCGTAATCGTTATGGCTACACCTTC.

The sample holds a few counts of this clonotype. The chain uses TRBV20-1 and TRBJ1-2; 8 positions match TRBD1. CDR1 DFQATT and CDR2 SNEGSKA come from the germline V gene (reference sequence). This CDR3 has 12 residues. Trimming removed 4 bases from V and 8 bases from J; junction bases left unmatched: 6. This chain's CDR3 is CSATPGGWGYTF. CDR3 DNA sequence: TGCAGTGCTACACCAGGGGGCTGGGGCTACACCTTC.

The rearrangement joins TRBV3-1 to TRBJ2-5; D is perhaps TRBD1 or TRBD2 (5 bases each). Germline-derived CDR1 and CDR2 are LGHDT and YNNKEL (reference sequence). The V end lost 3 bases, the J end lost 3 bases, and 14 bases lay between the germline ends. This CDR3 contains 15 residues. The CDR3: CASSQLGSREETQYF. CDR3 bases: TGTGCCAGCAGCCAGCTAGGGAGCAGGGAAGAGACCCAGTACTTC.

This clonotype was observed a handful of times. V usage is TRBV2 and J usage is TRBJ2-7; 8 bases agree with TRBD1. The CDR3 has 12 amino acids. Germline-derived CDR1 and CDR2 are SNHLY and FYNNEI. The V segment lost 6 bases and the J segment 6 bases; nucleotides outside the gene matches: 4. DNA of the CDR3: TGTGCCAGCAGGACAGGGGTGAGCGAGCAGTACTTC. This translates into CASRTGVSEQYF.

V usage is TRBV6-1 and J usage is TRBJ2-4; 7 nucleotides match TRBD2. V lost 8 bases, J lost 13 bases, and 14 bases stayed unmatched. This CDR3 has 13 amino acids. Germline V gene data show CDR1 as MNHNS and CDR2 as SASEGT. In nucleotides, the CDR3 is TGTGCCAGCGGGAGGGACCCACTCGGGGAGCAGTACTTC. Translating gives CASGRDPLGEQYF.

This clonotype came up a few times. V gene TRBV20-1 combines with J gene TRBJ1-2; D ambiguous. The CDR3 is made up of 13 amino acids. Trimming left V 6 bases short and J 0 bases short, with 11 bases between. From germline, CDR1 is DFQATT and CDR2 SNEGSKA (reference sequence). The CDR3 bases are TGCAGTGCCACGGCGGAAACTAACTATGGCTACACCTTC. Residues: CSATAETNYGYTF.

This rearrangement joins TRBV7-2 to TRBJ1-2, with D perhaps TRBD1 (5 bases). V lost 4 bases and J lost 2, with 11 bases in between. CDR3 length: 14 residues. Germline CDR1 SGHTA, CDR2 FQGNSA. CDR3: CASSSDSRNYGYTF. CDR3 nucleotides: TGTGCCAGCAGCTCTGACAGCCGCAACTATGGCTACACCTTC.

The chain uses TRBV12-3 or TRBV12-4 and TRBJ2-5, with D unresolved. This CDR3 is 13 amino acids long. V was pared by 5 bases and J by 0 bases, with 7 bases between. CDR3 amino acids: CASSPENQETQYF. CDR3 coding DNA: TGTGCCAGCAGTCCCGAGAACCAAGAGACCCAGTACTTC.

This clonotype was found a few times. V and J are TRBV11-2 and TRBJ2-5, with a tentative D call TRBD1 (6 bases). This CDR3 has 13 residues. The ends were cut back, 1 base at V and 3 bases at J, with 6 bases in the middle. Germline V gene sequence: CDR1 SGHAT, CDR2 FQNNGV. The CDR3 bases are TGTGCCAGCAGCTTAGGGACAGAAGAGACCCAGTACTTC. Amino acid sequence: CASSLGTEETQYF. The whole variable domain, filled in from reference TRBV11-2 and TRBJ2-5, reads EAGVAQSPRYKIIEKRQSVAFWCNPISGHATLYWYQQILGQGPKLLIQFQNNGVVDDSQLPKDRFSAERLKGVDSTLKIQPAKLEDSAVYLCASSLGTEETQYFGPGTRLLVL.

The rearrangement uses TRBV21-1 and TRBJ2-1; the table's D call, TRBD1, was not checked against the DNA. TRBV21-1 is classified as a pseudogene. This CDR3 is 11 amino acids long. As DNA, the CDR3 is TGTGCCAGCAGCAGCGGGACACAACAGTTCTTC. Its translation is CASSSGTQQFF.

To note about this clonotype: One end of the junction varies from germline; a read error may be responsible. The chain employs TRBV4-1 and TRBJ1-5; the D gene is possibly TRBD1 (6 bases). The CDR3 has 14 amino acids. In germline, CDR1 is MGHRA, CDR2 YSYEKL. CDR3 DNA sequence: TGCGCCGGCAGCCAAGGGGGACCAGGTCAGCCCCAGCATTTT. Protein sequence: CAGSQGGPGQPQHF.

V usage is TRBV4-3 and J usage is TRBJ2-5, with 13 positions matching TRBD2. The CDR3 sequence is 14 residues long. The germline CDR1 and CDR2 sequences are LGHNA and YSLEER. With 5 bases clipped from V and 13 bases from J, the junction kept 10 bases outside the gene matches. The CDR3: CASSDRLAGGFRYF. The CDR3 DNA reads TGCGCCAGCAGCGACCGACTAGCGGGAGGTTTTCGGTACTTC.

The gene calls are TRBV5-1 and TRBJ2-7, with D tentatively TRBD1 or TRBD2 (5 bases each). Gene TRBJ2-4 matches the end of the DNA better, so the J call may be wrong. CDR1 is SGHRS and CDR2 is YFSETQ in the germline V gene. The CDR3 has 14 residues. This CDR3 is CASSLIEGKNIQYF. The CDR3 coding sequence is TGCGCCAGCAGCTTGATAGAGGGGAAAAACATTCAGTACTTC.

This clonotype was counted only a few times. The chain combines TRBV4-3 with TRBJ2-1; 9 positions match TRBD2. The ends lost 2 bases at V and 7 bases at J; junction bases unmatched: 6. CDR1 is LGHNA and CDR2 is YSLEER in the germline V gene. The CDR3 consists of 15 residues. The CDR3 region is CASSQLLAGGNEQFF. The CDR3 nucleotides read TGCGCCAGCAGCCAATTACTAGCGGGTGGAAATGAGCAGTTCTTC.

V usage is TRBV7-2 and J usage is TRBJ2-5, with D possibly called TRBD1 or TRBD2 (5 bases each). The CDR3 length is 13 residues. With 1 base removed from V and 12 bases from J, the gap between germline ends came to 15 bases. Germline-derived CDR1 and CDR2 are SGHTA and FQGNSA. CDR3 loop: CASSLDSGRREYF. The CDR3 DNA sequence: TGTGCCAGCAGCTTAGATTCGGGACGGCGAGAGTACTTC.

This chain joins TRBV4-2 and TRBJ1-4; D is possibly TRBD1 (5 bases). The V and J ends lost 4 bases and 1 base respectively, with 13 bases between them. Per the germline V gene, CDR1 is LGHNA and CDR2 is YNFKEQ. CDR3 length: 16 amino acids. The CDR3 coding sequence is TGTGCCAGCAGCCTTCCCGGGGCTGGAACTAATGAAAAACTGTTTTTT. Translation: CASSLPGAGTNEKLFF.

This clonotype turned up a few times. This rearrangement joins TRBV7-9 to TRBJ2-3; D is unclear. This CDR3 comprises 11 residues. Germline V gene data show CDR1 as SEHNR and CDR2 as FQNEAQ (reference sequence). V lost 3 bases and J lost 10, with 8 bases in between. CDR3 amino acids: CASSLELAQYF. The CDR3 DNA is TGTGCCAGCAGCTTGGAGCTAGCGCAGTATTTT.

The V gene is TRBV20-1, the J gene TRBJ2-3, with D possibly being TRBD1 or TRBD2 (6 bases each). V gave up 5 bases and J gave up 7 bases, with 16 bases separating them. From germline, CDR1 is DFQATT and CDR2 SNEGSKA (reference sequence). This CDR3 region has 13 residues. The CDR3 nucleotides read TGCAGTGCTGCGGACAGCCGGGGGAATACGCAGTATTTT. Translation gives CSAADSRGNTQYF.

CDR3 amino acids: CASSGDQTGGETQYF. DNA for the CDR3: TGTGCCAGCAGTGGGGACCAGACAGGGGGGGAGACCCAGTACTTC. The chain couples TRBV28 to TRBJ2-5, with 9 positions matching TRBD1. Trimming took 5 bases from V and 5 from J; bases not matched to a gene: 9. CDR3 length equals 15 residues. In germline, CDR1 is MDHEN, CDR2 SYDVKM.

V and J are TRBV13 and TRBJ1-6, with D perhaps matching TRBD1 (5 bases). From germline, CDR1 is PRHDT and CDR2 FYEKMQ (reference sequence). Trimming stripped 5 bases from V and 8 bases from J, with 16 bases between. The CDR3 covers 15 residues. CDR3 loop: CASSRGQENYSPLHF. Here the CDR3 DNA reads TGTGCCAGCAGCCGCGGACAAGAGAACTATTCACCCCTCCACTTT.

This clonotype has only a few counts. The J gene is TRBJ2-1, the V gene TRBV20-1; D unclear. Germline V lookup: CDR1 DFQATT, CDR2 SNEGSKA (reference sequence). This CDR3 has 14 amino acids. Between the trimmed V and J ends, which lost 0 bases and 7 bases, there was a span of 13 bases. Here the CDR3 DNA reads TGCAGTGCTAGAGACGGTGCCAGCCTGAATGAGCAGTTCTTC. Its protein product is CSARDGASLNEQFF.

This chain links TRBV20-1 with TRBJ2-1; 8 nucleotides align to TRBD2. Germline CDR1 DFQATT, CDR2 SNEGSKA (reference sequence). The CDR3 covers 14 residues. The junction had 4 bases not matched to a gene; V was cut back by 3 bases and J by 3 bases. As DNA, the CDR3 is TGCAGTGCTAGCGGGAGGGCCGACTACAATGAGCAGTTCTTC. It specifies CSASGRADYNEQFF.

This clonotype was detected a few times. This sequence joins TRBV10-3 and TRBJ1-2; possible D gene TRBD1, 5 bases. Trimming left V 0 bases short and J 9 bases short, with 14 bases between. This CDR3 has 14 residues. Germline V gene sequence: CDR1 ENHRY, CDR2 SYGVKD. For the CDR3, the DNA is TGTGCCATCAGTGAGTCGAGCAGGGACGCGAGCTACACCTTC. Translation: CAISESSRDASYTF.